This note documents a single T cell receptor (beta chain) sequence. Antigen: not known. At one end the junction does not follow the germline gene, possibly because of a read error. Per the germline V gene, CDR1 is SSHAT and CDR2 is FNYEAQ (reference sequence). This CDR3 is built from 13 residues. These data are taken from a study of T cell responses to AZD1222 COVID-19 vaccine. Here immunoSEQ multiplex PCR was the method, and the copy in TCRdb shows in-frame clones only, minus some. The repertoire holds 150,000 to 200,000 clones, approximately 90% seen once, with roughly 6% in the top ten. Whole-study results and caveats: Seropositive status at baseline applied to only a handful of AZD1222 recipients. Unmutated variant regions reportedly attract nearly half of all spike-specific TCRs.

The sample in question was peripheral blood, obtained on day 0 of AZD1222 vaccination. V is TRBV7-7 and J is TRBJ2-1; D perhaps matches TRBD1 (6 bases). This sequence was found in an adult in good health. CDR3 nucleotide sequence: TGTGCTAGCAGCTTAGCCAGGGGCAATGAGCAGTTCTTC. As protein: CASSLARGNEQFF.